The 10 T cell receptor beta chains reported below all come from one sample, sequenced in a study of blood T cell repertoires in COVID-19 (dated by TCRdb to the early 2020s). Libraries were prepared through the immunoSEQ multiplex PCR assay. TCRdb took this table from immuneACCESS and kept in-frame rearrangements with V and J called. Such tables lack part of the clones; where checked against another copy, unresolved V genes explain under half of the gap, and the rest is unexplained. The table for this sample lists roughly 38,000 clones; roughly 88% of them were counted only once. The ten most abundant clones make up 9% to 13% of the sample. The specimen sequenced was peripheral blood. The receptors stem from a man aged 65 to 79 with acute or convalescent COVID-19.

The CDR3 nucleotides read TGTGCCAGCAGCCCCAGGGGGCACGGGGGCACTGAAGCTTTCTTT. It encodes CASSPRGHGGTEAFF. The chain joins TRBV7-2 to TRBJ1-1; 8 nucleotides line up with TRBD1. J was trimmed by 4 bases and V by 5 bases; bases with no gene match: 9. Germline CDR1 and CDR2: SGHTA and FQGNSA. The CDR3 loop spans 15 amino acids.

V and J are TRBV5-4 and TRBJ1-3; 8 bases are a match to TRBD1. The CDR3 spans 15 residues. Germline CDR1 reads SGHNT; CDR2 reads YYREEE (reference sequence). The junction had 5 bases not matched to a gene; V was cut back by 4 bases and J by 2 bases. The CDR3 loop reads CASSPDRATGNTIYF. CDR3 nucleotide sequence: TGTGCCAGCAGCCCGGACAGGGCGACTGGAAACACCATATATTTT.

The rearrangement links TRBV6-6 to TRBJ1-6; D perhaps matches TRBD1 (6 bases). CDR1 MNHNY and CDR2 SVGAGI come from the germline V gene (reference sequence). The CDR3 sequence is 20 residues long. Trimming removed 5 bases from V and 0 bases from J, with 23 bases in between. The CDR3 DNA follows: TGTGCCAGCAGTCAACCAGCGACAGGTGGGGGAAGCTCCTATAATTCACCCCTCCACTTT. It translates to CASSQPATGGGSSYNSPLHF.

In DNA, the CDR3 is TGTGCCAGCAGTGAAGGGGCGGGAGGCTCCTACGAGCAGTACTTC. As protein: CASSEGAGGSYEQYF. This rearrangement joins TRBV6-1 to TRBJ2-7; TRBD2 agrees at 8 bases. Germline CDR1 is MNHNS and CDR2 is SASEGT. The CDR3 extends over 15 amino acids. Trimming cost V 1 base and J 0 bases; bases outside gene matches: 2.

This chain joins TRBV28 and TRBJ1-4, with 7 bases identical to TRBD1. With 9 bases clipped from V and 3 bases from J, the junction kept 4 bases outside the gene matches. Germline lookup yields CDR1 MDHEN and CDR2 SYDVKM. The length of the CDR3 is 13 residues. CDR3 sequence reads: CASLQGPNEKLFF. The CDR3 DNA is TGTGCCAGTCTACAGGGGCCTAATGAAAAACTGTTTTTT.

V usage is TRBV11-3 and J usage is TRBJ2-7; 7 nucleotides agree with TRBD1. The CDR3 is made up of 13 amino acids. J gave up 6 bases and V 5 bases, and 7 bases lay outside the gene matches. Germline V gene data show CDR1 as SGHNT and CDR2 as YENEEA. CDR3 loop: CASSLGTDLEQYF. The CDR3 nucleotides read TGTGCCAGCAGCCTCGGGACAGATCTCGAGCAGTACTTC.

The V gene is TRBV11-2, the J gene TRBJ2-7, with 8 bases identical to TRBD1. The CDR3 runs to 18 residues. Germline CDR1 is SGHAT and CDR2 is FQNNGV. J gave up 3 bases and V 2 bases, and 15 bases lay outside the gene matches. The CDR3: CASSLSNDFSDRVYEQYF. For the CDR3, the DNA is TGTGCCAGCAGCTTAAGTAATGATTTTTCGGACAGGGTCTACGAGCAGTACTTC.

This sequence joins TRBV5-6 and TRBJ2-1, with 9 bases that match TRBD2. The CDR3 is 16 residues long. The junction had 4 bases not matched to a gene; V was cut back by 3 bases and J by 0 bases. The germline V gene has CDR1 SGHDT and CDR2 YYEEEE. DNA for the CDR3: TGTGCCAGCAGCTACGGCGGGAGGGGCTCCTACAATGAGCAGTTCTTC. This codes for CASSYGGRGSYNEQFF.

The chain uses TRBV19 and TRBJ2-1, with a tentative D call TRBD1 (6 bases). Trimming took off 6 bases at V and 4 bases at J, with 16 bases between the two ends. This CDR3 is built from 15 residues. Germline V CDR1 and CDR2: LNHDA, SQIVND (reference sequence). The CDR3 DNA follows: TGTGCCAGTAGAAAACAGGGACCGCTTTACAATGAGCAGTTCTTC. It yields the protein CASRKQGPLYNEQFF. The full variable domain, its missing parts supplied by reference TRBV19 and TRBJ2-1, is DGGITQSPKYLFRKEGQNVTLSCEQNLNHDAMYWYRQDPGQGLRLIYYSQIVNDFQKGDIAEGYSVSREKKESFPLTVTSAQKNPTAFYLCASRKQGPLYNEQFFGPGTRLTVL.

V gene TRBV4-1 combines with J gene TRBJ2-7, with 7 bases lining up with TRBD2. V trimming: 2 bases; J trimming: 0 bases; junction bases outside the gene matches: 7. This CDR3 spans 16 amino acids. Per germline, CDR1 MGHRA and CDR2 YSYEKL. The DNA for the CDR3 is TGCGCCAGCAGCCAATCTCCTAGCGGATTCTCCTACGAGCAGTACTTC. This translates into CASSQSPSGFSYEQYF.